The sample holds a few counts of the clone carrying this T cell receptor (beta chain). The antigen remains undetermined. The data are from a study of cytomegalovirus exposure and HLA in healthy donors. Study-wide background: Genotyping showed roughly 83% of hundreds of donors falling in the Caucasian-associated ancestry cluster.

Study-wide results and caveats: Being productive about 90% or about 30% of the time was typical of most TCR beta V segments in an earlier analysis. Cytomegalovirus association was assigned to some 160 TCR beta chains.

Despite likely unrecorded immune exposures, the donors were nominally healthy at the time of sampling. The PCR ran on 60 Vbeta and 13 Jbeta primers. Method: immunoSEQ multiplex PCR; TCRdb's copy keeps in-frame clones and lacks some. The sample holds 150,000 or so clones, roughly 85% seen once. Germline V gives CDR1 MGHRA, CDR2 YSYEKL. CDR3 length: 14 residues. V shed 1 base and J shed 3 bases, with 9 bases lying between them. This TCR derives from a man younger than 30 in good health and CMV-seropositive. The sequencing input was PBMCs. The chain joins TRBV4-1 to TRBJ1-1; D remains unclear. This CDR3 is CASSQGGGYTEAFF. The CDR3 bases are TGCGCCAGCAGCCAAGGCGGTGGGTACACTGAAGCTTTCTTT.